This T cell receptor beta chain was obtained from a study of CD8 T cells in ankylosing spondylitis. General study points: Blood from ankylosing spondylitis patients appeared to carry a characteristic roughly 8-variant TCR beta motif.

The TCR beta libraries were generated through quantitative 5'-RACE incorporating molecular barcodes. TCRdb processed the 5' RACE reads anew with MiXCR; each CDR3 protein has one entry. The sample yields around 130,000 distinct CDR3 sequences, roughly 15% seen once. This clonotype was observed a few times. Antigen: not known. The sequence was obtained from a male donor with ankylosing spondylitis. The sequenced sample was blood, either unsorted or a sorted T cell fraction (not recorded which).

For the CDR3, the DNA is TGTGCCAGCAGTTTCGCCGAAACCTACGAGCAGTACTTC. Translation gives CASSFAETYEQYF. This rearrangement joins TRBV12-3 or TRBV12-4 to TRBJ2-7; D gene unclear. Trimming pared 3 bases from V and 2 bases from J, leaving 8 bases between. There are 13 residues in the CDR3.